This entry lists 11 T cell receptor beta chains sequenced from one sample in a study of blood T cell repertoires in COVID-19. Clones were read by immunoSEQ multiplex PCR, and TCRdb kept only the in-frame ones, dropping some. This repertoire shows some 260,000 clones, 85% to 90% found once; its top ten account for around 1.8%. Specimen: PBMCs or T cells enriched from blood (not recorded which). These receptors came from a man between 35 and 55 years old who had recovered from COVID-19.

The chain links TRBV27 to TRBJ1-1; tentative D call: TRBD1 (5 bases). This CDR3 spans 13 amino acids. Per the germline V gene, CDR1 is MNHEY and CDR2 is SMNVEV (reference sequence). Trimming shortened V by 4 bases and J by 3 bases, and 9 bases separated the two germline ends. The CDR3 region is CASSWSRDTEAFF. The CDR3 coding sequence is TGTGCCAGCAGTTGGTCCAGGGACACTGAAGCTTTCTTT.

The chain has TRBV6-5 and TRBJ2-5, with D tentatively TRBD1 (5 bases). The CDR3 is made up of 15 amino acids. The ends were cut back, 0 bases at V and 5 bases at J, with 13 bases in the middle. CDR1 and CDR2 from the germline V gene are MNHEY and SVGAGI. CDR3 amino acids: CASSYSTAQAETQYF. The CDR3 DNA follows: TGTGCCAGCAGTTACTCGACGGCACAGGCGGAGACCCAGTACTTC.

The genes are TRBV5-1 and TRBJ1-2, with 9 bases fitting TRBD1. The CDR3 runs to 14 residues. V dropped 4 bases and J dropped 8; count of bases not matched to a gene: 9. CDR1 is SGHRS and CDR2 is YFSETQ in the germline V gene. The CDR3, as DNA: TGCGCCAGCAGCCCGGACAGGGGTGACCGGGGCTACACCTTC. The encoded protein is CASSPDRGDRGYTF. Full variable domain (missing parts from reference TRBV5-1 and TRBJ1-2): KAGVTQTPRYLIKTRGQQVTLSCSPISGHRSVSWYQQTPGQGLQFLFEYFSETQRNKGNFPGRFSGRQFSNSRSEMNVSTLELGDSALYLCASSPDRGDRGYTFGSGTRLTVV.

The rearrangement joins TRBV7-9 to TRBJ1-3; possibly TRBD1 for D (5 bases). Per germline, CDR1 SEHNR and CDR2 FQNEAQ (reference sequence). The length of the CDR3 is 14 residues. Trimming removed 5 bases from V and 4 bases from J, with 12 bases in between. The CDR3 DNA sequence: TGTGCCAGCAGCCGCGCGGACATAGGAAACACCATATATTTT. Its translation: CASSRADIGNTIYF.

The chain carries TRBV6-1 and TRBJ2-7; D is uncertain. The CDR3 is 15 amino acids. Trimming took off 2 bases at V and 0 bases at J, with 11 bases between the two ends. Germline V gene lookup returns CDR1 MNHNS and CDR2 SASEGT. This CDR3 reads CASSESVWSSYEQYF. The CDR3 DNA reads as TGTGCCAGCAGTGAAAGCGTTTGGAGCTCCTACGAGCAGTACTTC.

The gene calls are TRBV5-1 and TRBJ1-1, with TRBD1 identical over 9 bases. Trimming removed 4 bases from V and 5 bases from J; junction bases left unmatched: 12. The CDR3 sequence is 16 residues long. The V gene's germline CDR1 is SGHRS and CDR2 YFSETQ. The CDR3 nucleotides read TGCGCCAGCAGCCCGGGAGGGACAGGGAGGAGGACTGAAGCTTTCTTT. This encodes CASSPGGTGRRTEAFF.

This rearrangement joins TRBV7-6 to TRBJ2-3, with 9 nucleotides matching TRBD2. There are 16 residues in the CDR3. V was clipped by 1 base and J by 2 bases; unmatched bases: 4. Per the germline V gene, CDR1 is SGHVS and CDR2 is FNYEAQ. CDR3 DNA sequence: TGTGCCAGCAGCTTAGTTGTAGCGGGAGTCACAGATACGCAGTATTTT. Encoded protein: CASSLVVAGVTDTQYF.

The chain couples TRBV11-2 to TRBJ2-7; 8 bases line up with TRBD1. Germline V gives CDR1 SGHAT, CDR2 FQNNGV. This CDR3 comprises 14 residues. The V and J ends lost 5 bases and 3 bases, in that order; junction bases with no gene match: 6. The CDR3 protein is CASSTHRGDYEQYF. CDR3 in DNA: TGTGCCAGCAGCACTCACAGGGGGGACTACGAGCAGTACTTC.

This CDR3 reads CASSSGTPTFSSGNTIYF. The DNA of the CDR3 is TGTGCCAGCAGCTCCGGGACTCCAACCTTTAGCTCTGGAAACACCATATATTTT. The V and J genes are TRBV5-8 and TRBJ1-3, with D possibly TRBD1 on 5 matching bases. Per germline, CDR1 SGHTS and CDR2 YDEGEE. The CDR3 is made up of 18 amino acids. Trimming removed 3 bases from V and 0 bases from J, with 19 bases in between.

This chain uses TRBV7-2 with TRBJ1-1; 7 bases fit TRBD1. The CDR3 extends over 14 amino acids. After removal of 5 bases from V and 3 bases from J, the junction contained 6 bases not matched to a gene. Germline V CDR1 and CDR2: SGHTA, FQGNSA. The CDR3 spells CASSLLGGYTEAFF. For the CDR3, the DNA is TGTGCCAGCAGCCTACTAGGGGGCTACACTGAAGCTTTCTTT.

The rearrangement links TRBV21-1 to TRBJ1-1. TRBV21-1 is assigned pseudogene status. The CDR3 sequence is 11 residues long. CDR3 coding DNA: TGTGCCAGCACCGTTGGGAGGGAAGCTTTCTTT. The encoded protein is CASTVGREAFF.